This TCR beta chain was identified during a study of regulatory T cells in long-lasting Graves disease. Regarding the study as a whole: Persistent patients shared more public clonotypes (roughly 2,500) than new patients (under 1,000). Accuracy may have suffered from the small sample size. With persistent disease, TRBV28, TRBJ1-2 and TRBJ2-5 were the favored segments.

Germline CDR1 SGHRS, CDR2 YFSETQ. Trimming shortened V by 4 bases and J by 8 bases, and 15 bases separated the two germline ends. The CDR3 runs to 13 residues. As concerns this clonotype: Antigen: not known.

Building of the TCR beta libraries involved iRepertoire HTBI primers and Arm-PCR of CDR3 regions. TCRdb passed the multiplex PCR reads through MiXCR, listing each CDR3 protein once. The repertoire includes over 650,000 distinct CDR3 sequences, 25% to 30% of them detected once, and roughly 40% sits in the top ten. Time point: persistent/refractory GD, antithyroid drugs over 5 years with positive TRAb. RNA extracted from PBMCs served as the sequencing template. Patient provenance is recorded as an endocrinology department in Xi'an, China. This specimen consisted of peripheral blood mononuclear cells (PBMCs), obtained when the disease was refractory, from a patient treated with antithyroid drugs. The clonotype comes from a female donor with Graves disease. The rearrangement joins TRBV5-1 to TRBJ1-1, with a possible D match to TRBD1 (5 bases). CDR3 nucleotides: TGCGCCAGCAGCCCCCTCGTGGGGCAGGAAGCTTTCTTT. It yields the protein CASSPLVGQEAFF.